This TCR beta chain was observed in a study of cytomegalovirus exposure and HLA in healthy donors. The PCR ran on 60 Vbeta and 13 Jbeta primers. This table comes from immunoSEQ multiplex PCR, and its TCRdb copy is limited to in-frame clones, with some not included. This sample has tens of thousands of clones, with around three quarters found just once. A word on this clone: The antigen is not known.

Germline loops: CDR1 MGHRA, CDR2 YSYEKL. The CDR3 length is 14 residues. V was pared by 6 bases and J by 0 bases, with 9 bases between. The study, taken as a whole, reports: For TCR beta chains, V- and J-gene trimming was later linked to a missense DCLRE1C variant. Reports described diagnosis of cytomegalovirus status by the classifier as highly specific and sensitive. On later analysis, the bulk of CMV-associated TCR beta chains appeared to be HLA-restricted.

Whereas donors were nominally healthy upon sampling, unrecorded immune exposures were probable. The clonotype originates from a man aged 55-75 years in good health and CMV-seronegative. The sample was PBMCs. The chain combines TRBV4-1 with TRBJ2-1; D perhaps matches TRBD2 (6 bases). CDR3 nucleotide sequence: TGCGCCAGCAGGGGACTTAGCTCCTACAATGAGCAGTTCTTC. Encoded protein: CASRGLSSYNEQFF.